A selection of T cell receptor beta chains follows, all from one sample in a study of shared clonotypes between healthy human individuals. The repertoire was sequenced with immunoSEQ multiplex PCR; TCRdb's copy has only in-frame clones and lacks some. The sample has over a million clones; around 97% are singletons. Sequences were obtained from naive CD4+ T cells sorted from blood. All receptors come from a man aged 25-45 years in good health. Both conserved end residues are part of each CDR3. The D gene is left open where the match is weak. The size field is filled for only some rows; it gives once, few, many or a size class.

len	d_gene	abundance	v_gene	j_gene	CDR3nt	CDR3aa
14	TRBD2	NA	TRBV5-6	TRBJ2-1	TGTGCCAGCAGCTTGGCCCTAGCGGGAGGAGAGCAGTTCTTC	CASSLALAGGEQFF
14	NA	once	TRBV5-1	TRBJ2-1	TGCGCCAGCTGCCCGGGAGATGCCTACAATGAGCAGTTCTTC	CASCPGDAYNEQFF
13	NA	once	TRBV28	TRBJ1-2	TGTGCCAGCAGCGCCCTGGGGGCGGGCGGCTACACCTTC	CASSALGAGGYTF
16	TRBD1	NA	TRBV14	TRBJ2-7	TGTGCCAGCAGCCCCCGGGGGGACAGGGGTCTCAACGAGCAGTACTTC	CASSPRGDRGLNEQYF
16	TRBD2	NA	TRBV7-8	TRBJ2-7	TGTGCCAGCAGCGCTAACGGACTAGCGGACTCCTACGAGCAGTACTTC	CASSANGLADSYEQYF
17	NA	NA	TRBV30	TRBJ1-3	TGTGCCTGGGTTCTATCGGACGCCATCTCCTCTGGAAACACCATATATTTT	CAWVLSDAISSGNTIYF
15	TRBD1	NA	TRBV4-1	TRBJ1-2	TGCGCCAGCAGCCCCGGACAGGGCGTAAGCTATGGCTACACCTTC	CASSPGQGVSYGYTF
14	TRBD1	NA	TRBV10-3	TRBJ2-3	TGTGCCATCAGTGGACAGGGAAGCACAGATACGCAGTATTTT	CAISGQGSTDTQYF
13	NA	NA	TRBV6-1	TRBJ2-7	TGTGCCAGCAGTTGGCGCCGGCACTACGAGCAGTACTTC	CASSWRRHYEQYF
17	NA	NA	TRBV11-2	TRBJ2-2	TGTGCCAGCAGCTTTCTAGGTAGGGACACGAACACCGGGGAGCTGTTTTTT	CASSFLGRDTNTGELFF
14	NA	NA	TRBV5-1	TRBJ2-7	TGCGCCAGCAGCTTGGGCAGGGGTGATTACGAGCAGTACTTC	CASSLGRGDYEQYF
16	TRBD1	NA	TRBV6-6	TRBJ2-7	TGTGCCAGCAGTTACCTCGGACGGACAGGGAATTACGAGCAGTACTTC	CASSYLGRTGNYEQYF
18	TRBD1	NA	TRBV27	TRBJ2-7	TGTGCCAGCAGTCCGAGAGTCGGACGGACAGGGGGCGCCTACGAGCAGTACTTC	CASSPRVGRTGGAYEQYF
12	NA	NA	TRBV29-1	TRBJ2-3	TGCAGCGTTGTGCAGGGGTGGGATACGCAGTATTTT	CSVVQGWDTQYF
12	TRBD2	NA	TRBV18	TRBJ2-5	TGTGCCAGCCGGAAGGGAGGGGAGACCCAGTACTTC	CASRKGGETQYF